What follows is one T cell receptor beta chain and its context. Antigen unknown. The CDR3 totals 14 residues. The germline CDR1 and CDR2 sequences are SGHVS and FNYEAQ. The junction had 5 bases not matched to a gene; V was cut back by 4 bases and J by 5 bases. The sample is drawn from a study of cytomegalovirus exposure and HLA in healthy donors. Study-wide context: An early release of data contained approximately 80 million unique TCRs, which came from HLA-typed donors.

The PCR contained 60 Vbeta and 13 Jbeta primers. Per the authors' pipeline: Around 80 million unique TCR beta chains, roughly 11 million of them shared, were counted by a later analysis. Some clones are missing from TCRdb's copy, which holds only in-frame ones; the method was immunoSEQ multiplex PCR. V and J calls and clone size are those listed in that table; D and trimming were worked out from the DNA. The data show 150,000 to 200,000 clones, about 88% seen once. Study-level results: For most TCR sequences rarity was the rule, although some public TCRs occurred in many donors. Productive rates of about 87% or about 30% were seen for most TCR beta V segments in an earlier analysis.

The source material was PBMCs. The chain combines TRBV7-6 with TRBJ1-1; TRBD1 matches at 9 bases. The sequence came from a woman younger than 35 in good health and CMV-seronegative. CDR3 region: CASSSGQGTTEAFF. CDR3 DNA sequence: TGTGCCAGCAGCTCGGGACAGGGAACTACTGAAGCTTTCTTT.